The rows below give T cell receptor beta chains drawn from one sample of a study of T cells in Graves' hyperthyroidism and ophthalmopathy. TCRdb itself ran the multiplex PCR reads through MiXCR, one entry per CDR3 protein. This table has over 450,000 distinct CDR3 sequences, roughly an eighth appearing once. The sequenced material came from blood. The receptors stem from a woman aged 18-35 years with Graves' hyperthyroidism. Both conserved end residues are part of each CDR3. A D gene is named only where the DNA matches it firmly. Clone size, where shown, is once, few, many, or a class for clones that have expanded.

CASSGRTGGSYGYTF | TGTGCCAGCAGCGGGCGGACAGGTGGATCATATGGCTACACCTTC | TRBJ1-2 | 15 | many | TRBV9 | TRBD1
CASSLEGKTQYF | TGTGCCAGCAGCTTAGAAGGGAAGACCCAGTACTTC | TRBJ2-5 | 12 | few | TRBV7-7 | .
CASSSTGGGNTEAFF | TGTGCCAGCAGCTCTACAGGGGGCGGGAACACTGAAGCTTTCTTT | TRBJ1-1 | 15 | many | TRBV13 | TRBD1
CASTPPTLETQYF | TGTGCCAGCACTCCTCCAACCTTAGAGACCCAGTACTTC | TRBJ2-5 | 13 | many | TRBV2 | .
CASTTTRGETQYF | TGTGCCAGCACCACGACTCGAGGGGAGACCCAGTACTTC | TRBJ2-5 | 13 | many | TRBV11-1 | .
CSARELAGAYEQFF | TGCAGTGCTAGAGAGCTAGCGGGAGCCTATGAGCAGTTCTTC | TRBJ2-1 | 14 | . | TRBV20-1 | TRBD2
CASSIGARTDTQYF | TGTGCCAGTAGTATTGGAGCCCGCACAGATACGCAGTATTTT | TRBJ2-3 | 14 | few | TRBV19 | .
CASTSDRARSTEALF | . | TRBJ1-1 | 15 | few | TRBV19 | .
CASRFPGLATFLQFF | TGTGCCAGCAGGTTCCCGGGACTAGCGACTTTCTTGCAGTTCTTC | TRBJ2-1 | 15 | many | TRBV6-1 | TRBD2
CASSPRRMFAGYGYTF | TGTGCCAGCAGTCCTCGGAGGATGTTCGCGGGCTATGGCTACACCTTC | TRBJ1-2 | 16 | many | TRBV2 | .
CASSFGPGGVGYGYTF | TGTGCCAGCAGTTTTGGTCCAGGGGGCGTAGGCTATGGCTACACCTTC | TRBJ1-2 | 16 | many | TRBV28 | TRBD1
CASSPPTGLFRAFF | TGCGCCAGCAGCCCCCCTACGGGGCTTTTCCGAGCTTTCTTT | TRBJ1-1 | 14 | . | TRBV5-1 | .
CSAREGGNSYEQYF | TGCAGTGCTAGAGAGGGCGGTAACTCCTACGAGCAGTACTTC | TRBJ2-7 | 14 | many | TRBV20-1 | .
CASSHLRGANQPQHF | TGTGCCAGCAGCCACTTACGGGGGGCTAATCAGCCCCAGCATTTT | TRBJ1-5 | 15 | few | TRBV5-8 | .
CASRSVAPRVGEQYF | TGTGCCAGTAGGAGCGTCGCTCCCCGGGTGGGCGAGCAGTACTTC | TRBJ2-7 | 15 | . | TRBV19 | .
CASSLTGTGEQFF | TGTGCCAGCAGTCTAACAGGGACGGGTGAGCAGTTCTTC | TRBJ2-1 | 13 | . | TRBV2 | .
CASSITYGNTGELFF | TGTGCCAGCAGCATAACCTACGGGAACACCGGGGAGCTGTTTTTT | TRBJ2-2 | 15 | . | TRBV7-3 | .
CAWSTLTGGTEAFF | TGTGCCTGGAGTACCCTTACGGGTGGAACTGAAGCTTTCTTT | TRBJ1-1 | 14 | many | TRBV30 | .
CASSEYRVGEKLFF | TGTGCCAGCAGTGAATATAGGGTGGGTGAAAAACTGTTTTTT | TRBJ1-4 | 14 | . | TRBV25-1 | .
CASSLDGDGYTF | TGTGCCAGCAGTTTAGACGGTGATGGCTACACCTTC | TRBJ1-2 | 12 | many | TRBV6-2/TRBV6-3 | .
CASSEVRRANYGYTF | TGTGCCAGCAGTGAAGTCAGGAGAGCTAACTATGGCTACACCTTC | TRBJ1-2 | 15 | . | TRBV6-1 | .
CATSDLGGRSRNEQFF | TGTGCCACCAGTGATTTAGGCGGGAGGTCGAGAAATGAGCAGTTCTTC | TRBJ2-1 | 16 | many | TRBV24-1 | TRBD2
CASSLDGVPGTGTDTQYF | TGCGCCAGCAGCTTGGACGGCGTTCCCGGGACTGGCACAGATACGCAGTATTTT | TRBJ2-3 | 18 | many | TRBV5-1 | .
CSARDSGGGYTF | TGCAGTGCTAGAGATTCAGGGGGGGGCTACACCTTC | TRBJ1-2 | 12 | many | TRBV20-1 | TRBD1
CAIGQPGTGELFF | TGTGCCATCGGACAGCCTGGCACCGGGGAGCTGTTTTTT | TRBJ2-2 | 13 | many | TRBV10-3 | .
CASSDEDGNYGYTF | TGTGCCAGCAGTGACGAAGACGGTAACTATGGCTACACCTTC | TRBJ1-2 | 14 | few | TRBV6-1 | .
CASSVGAAGNTIYF | TGTGCCAGCAGCGTAGGGGCGGCTGGAAACACCATATATTTT | TRBJ1-3 | 14 | . | TRBV9 | .
CASSVGLATSYEQYF | TGTGCCAGCAGCGTGGGACTAGCGACTTCCTACGAGCAGTACTTC | TRBJ2-7 | 15 | . | TRBV9 | TRBD2
CASSSDTIYEQYF | TGTGCCAGCAGCTCAGACACTATCTACGAGCAGTACTTC | TRBJ2-7 | 13 | . | TRBV25-1 | .
CASSFRGSRNQPQHF | TGTGCCAGCAGCTTCCGGGGGTCAAGAAATCAGCCCCAGCATTTT | TRBJ1-5 | 15 | . | TRBV7-3 | .
CSARRGSDTQYF | TGCAGTGCTAGAAGGGGCTCAGATACGCAGTATTTT | TRBJ2-3 | 12 | many | TRBV20-1 | .
CASSLVQGNEQFF | TGTGCCAGCAGCTTGGTTCAAGGCAATGAGCAGTTCTTC | TRBJ2-1 | 13 | . | TRBV5-4 | .
CSVAQWGAYGYTF | TGCAGCGTGGCGCAGTGGGGGGCCTATGGCTACACCTTC | TRBJ1-2 | 13 | . | TRBV29-1 | .
CASSATGTSYGYTF | TGTGCCAGCAGTGCAACCGGGACAAGTTATGGCTACACCTTC | TRBJ1-2 | 14 | many | TRBV2 | .
CSANRVGETQYF | TGCAGTGCAAACAGGGTGGGAGAGACCCAGTACTTC | TRBJ2-5 | 12 | many | TRBV20-1 | .
CASSYRGTNTEAFF | TGTGCCAGCAGCTATCGTGGGACGAACACTGAAGCTTTCTTT | TRBJ1-1 | 14 | many | TRBV5-5 | .
CASSFRGGQAASGNTIYF | TGTGCCAGCAGTTTTAGGGGGGGACAAGCGGCCTCTGGAAACACCATATATTTT | TRBJ1-3 | 18 | many | TRBV12-3/TRBV12-4 | .
CASSQEHGRVSLGNQPQHF | TGTGCCAGCAGCCAAGAGCATGGCAGGGTTTCCCTCGGCAATCAGCCCCAGCATTTT | TRBJ1-5 | 19 | . | TRBV4-2 | .
CATGDFGRADTQYF | TGTGCCACCGGTGATTTTGGTAGGGCAGATACGCAGTATTTT | TRBJ2-3 | 14 | once | TRBV24-1 | .
CASSFEMSTEAFF | TGTGCCAGCAGTTTTGAAATGAGCACTGAAGCTTTCTTT | TRBJ1-1 | 13 | many | TRBV12-3/TRBV12-4 | .
CASSSDMPGLAGGGWTDAQYF | TGTGCCAGCAGTTCGGACATGCCGGGACTAGCGGGAGGAGGCTGGACAGATGCGCAGTATTTT | TRBJ2-3 | 21 | . | TRBV6-5 | TRBD2
CASSWGQNYSHTF | TGTGCCAGCAGCTGGGGACAAAACTATAGCCACACCTTC | TRBJ1-2 | 13 | . | TRBV7-9 | .
CASSYSQGTAYNSPLHF | TGTGCCAGCAGTTACTCGCAGGGGACGGCCTATAATTCACCCCTCCACTTT | TRBJ1-6 | 17 | many | TRBV6-5 | .
CASSYPTSPGRSSTDTQYF | TGTGCCAGCAGCTATCCGACTAGCCCCGGGAGAAGTAGCACAGATACGCAGTATTTT | TRBJ2-3 | 19 | . | TRBV7-9 | TRBD2
CASRPGLAGGHGTDTQYF | TGTGCCAGCCGACCGGGACTAGCGGGAGGGCACGGCACAGATACGCAGTATTTT | TRBJ2-3 | 18 | many | TRBV19 | TRBD2
CASSYGVVGVTGELFF | TGTGCCAGCAGCTATGGAGTAGTCGGGGTTACCGGGGAGCTGTTTTTT | TRBJ2-2 | 16 | many | TRBV3-1 | .
CASRLGTTDTQYF | TGTGCCAGCAGGTTGGGGACCACAGATACGCAGTATTTT | TRBJ2-3 | 13 | . | TRBV28 | .
CASSQSGVTEAFF | TGTGCCAGTAGCCAAAGCGGAGTCACTGAAGCTTTCTTT | TRBJ1-1 | 13 | many | TRBV19 | .
CASSLGQGFNQPQHF | TGTGCCAGCAGCCTGGGACAGGGGTTTAATCAGCCCCAGCATTTT | TRBJ1-5 | 15 | many | TRBV7-6 | TRBD1
CASSTVTSGNPGELFF | TGTGCCAGCAGTACGGTGACTAGCGGGAACCCCGGGGAGCTGTTTTTT | TRBJ2-2 | 16 | . | TRBV27 | TRBD2
CASSLLTTTRELFF | TGCGCCAGCAGCCTCTTAACCACTACAAGGGAGCTGTTTTTT | TRBJ2-2 | 14 | many | TRBV5-1 | .
CASGREGYEQFF | TGTGCCAGCGGGCGGGAGGGCTATGAGCAGTTCTTC | TRBJ2-1 | 12 | many | TRBV11-3 | TRBD2
CASSLGTKGAYTQYF | TGTGCCAGCAGCTTAGGGACTAAGGGGGCCTATACGCAGTATTTT | TRBJ2-3 | 15 | many | TRBV7-2 | .
CASGGLDSNQPQHF | TGTGCCAGCGGAGGACTCGATAGCAATCAGCCCCAGCATTTT | TRBJ1-5 | 14 | many | TRBV6-1 | .
CASSLPRSGTHNEQFF | TGTGCCAGCAGCTTACCCAGGTCCGGGACACACAATGAGCAGTTCTTC | TRBJ2-1 | 16 | . | TRBV5-4 | .
CSARRRDRGYNEQFF | TGCAGTGCTAGAAGGAGGGACAGGGGTTACAATGAGCAGTTCTTC | TRBJ2-1 | 15 | many | TRBV20-1 | TRBD1